This is a list of T cell receptor beta chains from one sample in a study of blood T cell repertoires in COVID-19. This table comes from immunoSEQ multiplex PCR, and its TCRdb copy is limited to in-frame clones, with some not included. Of around 310,000 clones listed, about 90% are singletons. Sample: peripheral blood. The source of these receptors is a woman aged 40 to 50 with COVID-19, enrolled during active disease. Both conserved end residues are part of each CDR3. D genes are given only for firm matches. Size tells how often a clone was seen (once, few, many) or the class of an expanded clone, and some rows leave it out.

d_call j_call v_call clone_size cdr3_nt cdr3_aa
TRBD2 TRBJ2-7 TRBV16 - TGTGCCAGCAGCCGATCAAAACTCGGACTAGCGGGAGCCGTACCGGACTACGAGCAGTACTTC CASSRSKLGLAGAVPDYEQYF
- TRBJ1-4 TRBV11-3 - TGTGCCAGCAGCCTAGCCGGAATGGACTCAAAGAGGACTAATGAAAAACTGTTTTTT CASSLAGMDSKRTNEKLFF
TRBD2 TRBJ2-2 TRBV4-1 - TGCGCCAGCAGCCAAGCAATGGGGAGGGACGACGGCACCGGGGAGCTGTTTTTT CASSQAMGRDDGTGELFF
- TRBJ1-2 TRBV28 - TGTGCCAGCACCAGTAACTATGGCTACACCTTC CASTSNYGYTF
TRBD2 TRBJ2-1 TRBV2 - TGTGCCAGCAGTGTCGCTAGCGGGAGCGGGGAGCAGTTCTTC CASSVASGSGEQFF
TRBD1 TRBJ1-2 TRBV6-5 - TGTGCCAGCAGCAGAACAGGGGTTAGAGGCTACACCTTC CASSRTGVRGYTF
- TRBJ1-2 TRBV27 - TGTGCCAGCAGTTTATCACGGGACTCCTATGGCTACACCTTC CASSLSRDSYGYTF
TRBD2 TRBJ2-7 TRBV7-9 - TGTGCCAGCAGCACAGAACCGGGACTAGCGGTTCGGGAGCAGTACTTC CASSTEPGLAVREQYF
- TRBJ2-2 TRBV24-1 - TGTGCCACCAGTAAACAAAACACCGGGGAGCTGTTTTTT CATSKQNTGELFF
- TRBJ1-2 TRBV2 - TGTGCCAGCAGGGGGACATTCGAGGGCTACACCTTC CASRGTFEGYTF
- TRBJ2-7 TRBV5-1 - TGCGCCAGCAGCTTGGTCCAGGGACAAACCTACGAGCAGTACTTC CASSLVQGQTYEQYF
TRBD1 TRBJ2-7 TRBV27 - TGTGCCAGCAGTTTACGCTGGTTGGACAGGGGGAGGTACGAGCAGTACTTC CASSLRWLDRGRYEQYF
TRBD2 TRBJ2-3 TRBV19 - TGTGCCAGTAGGCTGGGACTAGAAGGCACAGATACGCAGTATTTT CASRLGLEGTDTQYF
- TRBJ1-2 TRBV27 - TGTGCCAGCAGTTCCACGGGGGGCTATGGCTACACCTTC CASSSTGGYGYTF
- TRBJ1-3 TRBV9 - TGTGCCAGCAGCGTAGATCCGTCCTCTGGAAACACCATATATTTT CASSVDPSSGNTIYF
TRBD1 TRBJ2-7 TRBV5-1 - TGCGCCAGCAGCCCCCGGACAGGTTCCTACGAGCAGTACTTC CASSPRTGSYEQYF
TRBD1 TRBJ2-7 TRBV4-1 - TGCGCCAGCAGCCAAGAATCCGGGACAGCCTACGAGCAGTACTTC CASSQESGTAYEQYF
- TRBJ1-5 TRBV5-6 - TGTGCCAGCAGCTTTACAGGGAATCAGCCCCAGCATTTT CASSFTGNQPQHF
TRBD2 TRBJ2-1 TRBV9 - TGTGCCAGCAGCCAGAGGGAGGGCTCCTACAATGAGCAGTTCTTC CASSQREGSYNEQFF
- TRBJ2-7 TRBV27 - TGTGCCAGCAGTTTATCGAGAAGGGCTAGCGCCTACGAGCAGTACTTC CASSLSRRASAYEQYF
- TRBJ1-1 TRBV6-6 - TGTGCCAGCAGTGTAAGCGCTGAAGCTTTCTTT CASSVSAEAFF
TRBD1 TRBJ1-1 TRBV7-2 - TGTGCCAGCAGCTTAGTGACAGGGCGCACTGAAGCTTTCTTT CASSLVTGRTEAFF
- TRBJ1-5 TRBV6-2/TRBV6-3 - TGTGCCAGCAGTTACTCGGGTACAGATAGCAATCAGCCCCAGCATTTT CASSYSGTDSNQPQHF
- TRBJ1-4 TRBV5-1 - TGCGCCAGCAGCGACACAACGGAAAAACTGTTTTTT CASSDTTEKLFF
TRBD2 TRBJ2-1 TRBV9 - TGTGCCAGCAGCGTAGAGGGACTAGCGGGAGGTAGCAATGAGCAGTTCTTC CASSVEGLAGGSNEQFF
- TRBJ1-3 TRBV5-1 few TGCGCCAGCAGCCCTGGGGCCTCTGGAAACACCATATATTTT CASSPGASGNTIYF
- TRBJ1-1 TRBV28 - TGTGCCAGCAGTTCCCGCAGGGGCCTTTTGGGCACTGAAGCTTTCTTT CASSSRRGLLGTEAFF
- TRBJ2-1 TRBV5-5 - TGTGCCAGCAGCCTCGGACAGAGCTCCTACAATGAGCAGTTCTTC CASSLGQSSYNEQFF
- TRBJ2-3 TRBV2 - TGTGCCAGCAGGATACTAGCCGCCAGCACAGATACGCAGTATTTT CASRILAASTDTQYF